These 32 T cell receptor beta chains originate from one sample sequenced in a study of cytomegalovirus exposure and HLA in healthy donors. The PCR had 60 Vbeta and 13 Jbeta primers. Sequenced by immunoSEQ multiplex PCR; TCRdb stores in-frame clones only, minus some. In the table there are some 200,000 clones, 75% to 90% of which are singletons. The sequencing input was PBMCs. These TCRs come from a man aged 40-49 years in good health and CMV-seropositive.

The rearrangement joins TRBV6-6 to TRBJ1-5; TRBD1 might be the D (5 bases). V was cut by 3 bases and J by 3 bases, with 9 bases left in between. This CDR3 has 14 amino acids. Germline V lookup: CDR1 MNHNY, CDR2 SVGAGI (reference sequence). CDR3 sequence: CASSYQTDNQPQHF. Written as DNA, the CDR3 is TGTGCCAGCAGTTATCAGACAGACAATCAGCCCCAGCATTTT.

The V gene is TRBV7-3, the J gene TRBJ1-2, with TRBD1 as a possible D gene (5 bases). This CDR3 spans 13 amino acids. Trimming cost V 5 bases and J 6 bases, with 13 bases left between them. Germline assignment: CDR1 SGHTA and CDR2 FQGTGA. The CDR3 loop is CASSALGEDGYTF. The CDR3, as DNA: TGTGCCAGCAGCGCTCTGGGGGAGGATGGCTACACCTTC.

This rearrangement joins TRBV5-1 to TRBJ2-2; 7 bases match TRBD1. V was pared by 3 bases and J by 5 bases, with 10 bases of the junction left unmatched. The CDR3 contains 16 residues. The germline CDR1 and CDR2 sequences are SGHRS and YFSETQ. This CDR3 reads CASSWDLTGSTGELFF. In DNA form, the CDR3 reads TGCGCCAGCAGCTGGGACCTGACAGGGTCTACCGGGGAGCTGTTTTTT.

V usage is TRBV6-5 and J usage is TRBJ2-1, with TRBD2 matching 12 bases. The CDR3 has 15 residues. With 8 bases clipped from V and 3 bases from J, the junction kept 5 bases outside the gene matches. CDR1 is MNHEY and CDR2 is SVGAGI in the germline V gene. The CDR3 nucleotides are TGTGCCAGCGGGTCGACTAGCGGGGGCTACAATGAGCAGTTCTTC. Translating gives CASGSTSGGYNEQFF.

This chain connects TRBV19 to TRBJ1-4; TRBD1 might be the D (5 bases). The germline gives CDR1 LNHDA, CDR2 SQIVND (reference sequence). The V gene lost 3 bases and the J gene lost 8 bases, with 10 bases spanning the gap. This CDR3 spans 13 amino acids. The CDR3 sequence: CASSMDTEEKLFF. The CDR3 DNA reads TGTGCCAGTAGTATGGACACAGAAGAAAAACTGTTTTTT.

The chain employs TRBV18 and TRBJ2-3; maybe TRBD2 (7 bases). The V end was cut by 0 bases, the J end by 3 bases, with 16 bases between. There are 17 residues in the CDR3. Looked up from germline, CDR1 is KGHSH and CDR2 is LQKENI. Here the CDR3 DNA reads TGTGCCAGCTCACCACCCCCAGGGGAAGCGGGGACAGATACGCAGTATTTT. Translation: CASSPPPGEAGTDTQYF.

This clone appeared once. The V call is TRBV5-6, the J call TRBJ2-1; possibly TRBD1 for D (5 bases). The CDR3 is 14 amino acids. CDR1 and CDR2 from the germline V gene are SGHDT and YYEEEE. V lost 4 bases to trimming and J lost 7 bases, with 15 bases between them. The CDR3 region has the DNA TGTGCCAGCAGCCGTTACAGGTCCCCAAATGAGCAGTTCTTC. Its protein product is CASSRYRSPNEQFF. The whole variable domain, remainder taken from reference TRBV5-6 and TRBJ2-1, is DAGVTQSPTHLIKTRGQQVTLRCSPKSGHDTVSWYQQALGQGPQFIFQYYEEEERQRGNFPDRFSGHQFPNYSSELNVNALLLGDSALYLCASSRYRSPNEQFFGPGTRLTVL.

The V call is TRBV21-1, the J call TRBJ2-3; the table's D call, TRBD2, was not checked against the DNA. TRBV21-1 is tagged as a pseudogene. CDR3 length equals 13 residues. CDR3 DNA: TGTGCCAGAGGACTAGCGGGTGCAGATACGCAGTATTTT. Encoded protein: CARGLAGADTQYF.

The chain is built from TRBV5-4 and TRBJ2-7, with D possibly matching TRBD2 (5 bases). Trimming stripped 0 bases from V and 5 bases from J, with 12 bases between. CDR3 length equals 14 residues. CDR1 and CDR2 from the germline V gene are SGHNT and YYREEE (reference sequence). The CDR3 is CASSLGTTRDEQYF. The CDR3 nucleotides are TGTGCCAGCAGCTTGGGGACCACTAGGGACGAGCAGTACTTC.

Points on this clone: Mismatch with germline at one junction end may stem from a read error. This rearrangement joins TRBV25-1 to TRBJ2-4, with D maybe TRBD1 (6 bases). The germline CDR1 and CDR2 sequences are MGHDK and SYGVNS. This CDR3 is built from 13 residues. Here the CDR3 reads CASSEWGQPVPNF. The CDR3 DNA reads as TGTGCCAGCAGTGAATGGGGGCAGCCAGTTCCTAACTTC.

The rearrangement joins TRBV9 to TRBJ2-5; 10 bases fit TRBD1. The trim removed 2 bases at V and 11 bases at J, leaving 12 bases unmatched. Germline loops: CDR1 SGDLS, CDR2 YYNGEE. This CDR3 region has 15 residues. CDR3 nucleotides: TGTGCCAGCAGCGTTCAATCCGGGACAGGGGTGGAGCAGTACTTC. Protein sequence: CASSVQSGTGVEQYF.

The CDR3 reads CASSYSSGMVAFF. CDR3 nucleotide sequence: TGTGCCAGCAGTTACTCGTCGGGTATGGTGGCTTTCTTT. This rearrangement joins TRBV6-5 to TRBJ1-1; unclear D gene. V was pared by 0 bases and J by 11 bases, with 13 bases between. Germline assignment: CDR1 MNHEY and CDR2 SVGAGI. The CDR3 is 13 amino acids.

CDR3 loop: CASSLEGQGRYEQYF. CDR3 bases: TGTGCCAGCAGCTTGGAGGGACAGGGGAGGTACGAGCAGTACTTC. The chain links TRBV5-8 to TRBJ2-7; 10 bases fit TRBD1. The CDR3 spans 15 residues. Germline V CDR1 and CDR2: SGHTS, YDEGEE. V was pared by 0 bases and J by 4 bases, with 4 bases of the junction left unmatched.

The CDR3 DNA reads TGTGCCAGCAGACGAGGACAGTCCTACGAGCAGTACTTC. Its protein product is CASRRGQSYEQYF. The chain combines TRBV28 with TRBJ2-7, with D tentatively TRBD1 (6 bases). This CDR3 is 13 amino acids long. Germline lookup yields CDR1 MDHEN and CDR2 SYDVKM. V lost 6 bases and J 1 base, leaving 10 bases between the germline ends.

The V call is TRBV27, the J call TRBJ1-1, with TRBD1 matching over 10 bases. Germline V gives CDR1 MNHEY, CDR2 SMNVEV (reference sequence). Trimming at V came to 4 bases and at J to 2 bases, leaving 16 bases not matched to a gene. This CDR3 region has 19 residues. This CDR3 is CASSSLLSGQGITNTEAFF. CDR3 DNA sequence: TGTGCCAGCAGTTCCTTGCTTTCGGGACAGGGGATTACTAACACTGAAGCTTTCTTT.

For the CDR3, the DNA is TGTGCCAGCAGCTTGGACAGGGGAAGTCATGGAAACACCATATATTTT. Translation: CASSLDRGSHGNTIYF. The chain employs TRBV5-6 and TRBJ1-3, with 7 bases fitting TRBD1. J was trimmed by 3 bases and V by 0 bases; bases with no gene match: 6. Per the germline V gene, CDR1 is SGHDT and CDR2 is YYEEEE. The length of the CDR3 is 16 residues.

The chain employs TRBV7-2 and TRBJ1-1; TRBD1 might be the D (6 bases). The CDR3 runs to 14 residues. Trimming left V 5 bases short and J 11 bases short, with 21 bases between. CDR1 SGHTA and CDR2 FQGNSA come from the germline V gene. CDR3 in amino acids: CASSTIFGGGWAFF. The CDR3 DNA sequence: TGTGCCAGCAGCACTATCTTTGGGGGCGGTTGGGCTTTCTTT.

This clone was seen a few times. The genes are TRBV10-3 and TRBJ2-2, with a weak D call TRBD1 (6 bases). The germline gives CDR1 ENHRY, CDR2 SYGVKD. CDR3 length: 15 residues. Deletions cut 2 bases from V and 4 bases from J, with 11 bases between. The CDR3 DNA reads TGTGCCATCAGTGAGGGGACCAGGGGCACCGGGGAGCTGTTTTTT. This gives the protein CAISEGTRGTGELFF.

The rearrangement uses TRBV9 and TRBJ2-5, with 9 bases matching TRBD2. J lost 5 bases, V lost 2 bases, and 7 bases had no gene match. The CDR3 spans 15 residues. Germline assignment: CDR1 SGDLS and CDR2 YYNGEE. The CDR3 loop is CASSVSRGGGETQYF. Here the CDR3 DNA reads TGTGCCAGCAGCGTCTCGCGGGGGGGCGGTGAGACCCAGTACTTC.

The rearrangement links TRBV9 to TRBJ1-5; D unclear. This CDR3 spans 15 amino acids. Germline CDR1 reads SGDLS; CDR2 reads YYNGEE. V lost 4 bases to trimming and J lost 6 bases, with 17 bases between them. This CDR3 is CASSLSTISSQPQHF. The CDR3 region has the DNA TGTGCCAGCAGCCTCTCGACAATCTCCAGTCAGCCCCAGCATTTT.

This clone appeared a single time. This chain links TRBV6-1 with TRBJ1-6, with unresolved D. The CDR3 totals 13 residues. CDR1 is MNHNS and CDR2 is SASEGT in the germline V gene. V lost 6 bases to trimming and J lost 12 bases, with 15 bases between them. CDR3 DNA: TGTGCCAGCAGCGTAAGCGGGCGCGAACCCCTCCACTTT. Its protein product is CASSVSGREPLHF.

Here the CDR3 reads CASSQRTSGGASTQYF. In nucleotides, the CDR3 is TGCGCCAGCAGCCAACGGACTAGCGGGGGGGCCTCGACGCAGTATTTT. V usage is TRBV4-3 and J usage is TRBJ2-3, with 15 bases fitting TRBD2. CDR1 is LGHNA, CDR2 YSLEER, per germline. The CDR3 extends over 16 amino acids. The J segment lost 9 bases and the V segment lost 2 bases, leaving 6 bases of the junction unmatched.

V and J are TRBV4-1 and TRBJ1-1; D remains ambiguous. Trimming shortened V by 1 base and J by 5 bases, and 14 bases separated the two germline ends. The CDR3 contains 15 residues. CDR1 and CDR2 from the germline V gene are MGHRA and YSYEKL. Written as DNA, the CDR3 is TGCGCCAGCAGCCAAGGGGCAGCAAGTTGGACTGAAGCTTTCTTT. The encoded protein is CASSQGAASWTEAFF.

The V call is TRBV2, the J call TRBJ2-1, with D perhaps matching TRBD2 (6 bases). The CDR3 loop spans 11 amino acids. V lost 3 bases and J lost 10, with 7 bases in between. Germline V CDR1 and CDR2: SNHLY, FYNNEI. The CDR3 sequence: CASSEEGEQFF. The DNA for the CDR3 is TGTGCCAGCAGTGAGGAGGGAGAGCAGTTCTTC. The full variable domain, with the rest looked up from reference TRBV2 and TRBJ2-1, is EPEVTQTPSHQVTQMGQEVILRCVPISNHLYFYWYRQILGQKVEFLVSFYNNEISEKSEIFDDQFSVERPDGSNFTLKIRSTKLEDSAMYFCASSEEGEQFFGPGTRLTVL.

In this sample, this clone turned up once. This chain links TRBV7-3 with TRBJ2-2, with TRBD2 identical over 8 bases. Germline lookup yields CDR1 SGHTA and CDR2 FQGTGA. With V trimmed by 1 base and J by 4 bases, 5 bases remained unmatched. CDR3 size: 16 residues. The CDR3 DNA reads TGTGCCAGCAGCTTAATAGCGGGGAGAGCCACCGGGGAGCTGTTTTTT. Protein sequence: CASSLIAGRATGELFF.

The genes are TRBV4-3 and TRBJ2-3; 9 bases agree with TRBD1. The trim removed 0 bases at V and 4 bases at J, leaving 5 bases unmatched. Germline V CDR1 and CDR2: LGHNA, YSLEER. The CDR3 is made up of 16 amino acids. The DNA for the CDR3 is TGCGCCAGCAGCCAAGATAGGGGACAGGGCTCAGATACGCAGTATTTT. Protein: CASSQDRGQGSDTQYF.

This chain connects TRBV4-3 to TRBJ1-5; 7 bases fit TRBD1. This CDR3 is 15 amino acids long. The trim removed 1 base at V and 4 bases at J, leaving 4 bases unmatched. The germline V gene encodes CDR1 LGHNA and CDR2 YSLEER. The CDR3 region has the DNA TGCGCCAGCAGCCAAGTATGGACAGGTAATCAGCCCCAGCATTTT. It codes for CASSQVWTGNQPQHF.

The chain joins TRBV25-1 to TRBJ1-4; a possible D gene is TRBD1 (5 bases). The germline CDR1 and CDR2 sequences are MGHDK and SYGVNS. CDR3 length: 15 amino acids. With 2 bases removed from V and 8 bases from J, the gap between germline ends came to 15 bases. Here the CDR3 DNA reads TGTGCCAGCAGTGAACGGAAACCCCCAGGGGAAAAACTGTTTTTT. Its translation: CASSERKPPGEKLFF.

The rearrangement links TRBV28 to TRBJ1-2; TRBD1 is a possible D gene (6 bases). The CDR3 loop spans 13 amino acids. Germline V gene sequence: CDR1 MDHEN, CDR2 SYDVKM. Trimming pared 11 bases from V and 4 bases from J, leaving 17 bases between. CDR3 coding DNA: TGTGCCGCGGTGGGGGCGCCGGCCTATGGCTACACCTTC. Translating gives CAAVGAPAYGYTF.

This chain links TRBV4-1 with TRBJ2-5, with D tentatively TRBD2 (5 bases). The CDR3 spans 14 residues. Trimming removed 1 base from V and 7 bases from J, with 13 bases in between. Germline V gene data show CDR1 as MGHRA and CDR2 as YSYEKL. The CDR3 reads CASSQGPLVSTQYF. In nucleotides, the CDR3 is TGCGCCAGCAGCCAAGGACCACTAGTTTCGACCCAGTACTTC.

This chain links TRBV6-1 with TRBJ1-1, with TRBD1 as a possible D gene (6 bases). CDR3 length equals 14 residues. V lost 0 bases and J 5 bases, leaving 10 bases between the germline ends. Germline V CDR1 and CDR2: MNHNS, SASEGT. The CDR3 protein is CASSEAWGQTEAFF. In DNA, the CDR3 is TGTGCCAGCAGTGAAGCATGGGGGCAGACTGAAGCTTTCTTT.

This chain joins TRBV2 and TRBJ2-6; 8 bases line up with TRBD1. Germline CDR1 SNHLY, CDR2 FYNNEI. Germline trimming cut 2 bases from V and 0 bases from J; bases unmatched to any gene: 9. The CDR3 has 19 residues. CDR3 sequence: CASSERDRGMISGANVLTF. The CDR3 DNA is TGTGCCAGCAGTGAAAGAGACAGGGGTATGATCTCTGGGGCCAACGTCCTGACTTTC.